Presented here are 15 T cell receptor beta chains from one specimen sequenced in a study of breast tumors, draining lymph nodes, adjacent tissues. TCRdb reprocessed the multiplex PCR reads via MiXCR and lists one record per CDR3 protein. The sample lists some 66,000 distinct CDR3 sequences, less than 60% occurring once. Sequencing was done on a sample of breast tumor tissue. The source of these receptors is a female donor with breast cancer. Some clones in this sample may be carry-over from other donors' samples.

This clonotype was seen repeatedly, ten times or more. The gene calls are TRBV30 and TRBJ1-5, with 7 bases matching TRBD1. V lost 4 bases, J lost 2 bases, and 2 bases stayed unmatched. Germline V lookup: CDR1 GTSNPN, CDR2 SVGIG (reference sequence). The CDR3 is made up of 13 amino acids. The CDR3 is CAWNTGGNQPQHF. CDR3 DNA: TGTGCCTGGAACACAGGGGGCAATCAGCCCCAGCATTTT.

Comment on this clonotype: This clone may be a read error of a much larger clone one base away. The gene calls are TRBV5-1 and TRBJ2-5, with D perhaps TRBD2 (5 bases). CDR1 and CDR2 from the germline V gene are SGHRS and YFSETQ. The CDR3 has 15 amino acids. The CDR3 here is CASSLASPGQEAQYF. The CDR3 DNA reads TGCGCCAGCAGCTTGGCTAGCCCAGGTCAAGAGGCCCAGTACTTC.

This clonotype showed up many times. This chain uses TRBV27 with TRBJ1-2; TRBD1 might be the D (6 bases). The V end lost 8 bases, the J end lost 4 bases, and 11 bases lay between the germline ends. CDR3 length equals 12 residues. Germline values: CDR1 MNHEY, CDR2 SMNVEV (reference sequence). The CDR3 loop is CASSPGAYGYTF. The CDR3 nucleotides read TGTGCCAGCTCCCCAGGGGCCTATGGCTACACCTTC.

This clonotype was counted ten times or more. The rearrangement joins TRBV28 to TRBJ1-2; D is ambiguous. Trimming removed 10 bases from V and 8 bases from J, with 26 bases in between. There are 15 residues in the CDR3. CDR1 and CDR2 (germline): MDHEN, SYDVKM. For the CDR3, the DNA is TGTGCCATCAGCCGGGCCGGCAGCCGGTCCTTGGGCTACACCTTC. It translates to CAISRAGSRSLGYTF.

The J gene is TRBJ2-1, the V gene TRBV5-6; D ambiguous. V lost 1 base to trimming and J lost 0 bases, with 8 bases between them. Per germline, CDR1 SGHDT and CDR2 YYEEEE. The CDR3 covers 15 residues. CDR3: CASSLTLASYNEQFF. The DNA of the CDR3 is TGTGCCAGCAGCTTGACGTTGGCCTCCTACAATGAGCAGTTCTTC.

This clonotype was seen at least ten times. This chain joins TRBV6-6 and TRBJ2-3, with TRBD2 matching over 8 bases. CDR3 size: 15 residues. The germline CDR1 and CDR2 sequences are MNHNY and SVGAGI (reference sequence). The V segment lost 5 bases and the J segment 5 bases; nucleotides outside the gene matches: 9. The CDR3 region is CASSHGATSVDTQYF. The DNA of the CDR3 is TGTGCCAGCAGTCACGGCGCGACTAGCGTAGATACGCAGTATTTT.

This rearrangement joins TRBV24-1 to TRBJ2-2; a weak D match, TRBD2 (6 bases). Germline V gene lookup returns CDR1 KGHDR and CDR2 SFDVKD. The germline V and J ends were trimmed by 3 bases and 13 bases, with 11 bases remaining between them. This CDR3 is 12 amino acids long. CDR3 sequence: CATSDPPRGLFF. DNA for the CDR3: TGTGCCACCAGTGATCCCCCGCGGGGGCTGTTTTTT.

The rearrangement joins TRBV5-1 to TRBJ2-7, with TRBD2 matching 7 bases. The J segment lost 6 bases and the V segment lost 4 bases, leaving 13 bases of the junction unmatched. The CDR3 spans 15 residues. Germline V gene sequence: CDR1 SGHRS, CDR2 YFSETQ. Here the CDR3 reads CASSPLGEGSGEQYF. In DNA form, the CDR3 reads TGCGCCAGCAGCCCCCTCGGGGAGGGAAGCGGCGAGCAGTACTTC.

The chain is built from TRBV11-2 and TRBJ2-7; D is tentatively TRBD1 or TRBD2 (6 bases each). With 3 bases removed from V and 2 bases from J, the gap between germline ends came to 14 bases. Germline CDR1 and CDR2: SGHAT and FQNNGV. This CDR3 has 15 residues. The CDR3 DNA reads as TGTGCCAGCAGCTTCTCGGGGGCTCGGGCCTACGAGCAGTACTTC. As protein: CASSFSGARAYEQYF.

This rearrangement joins TRBV24-1 to TRBJ2-3; D gene ambiguous. Trimming removed 1 base from V and 6 bases from J, with 10 bases in between. The CDR3 is made up of 14 amino acids. Per the germline V gene, CDR1 is KGHDR and CDR2 is SFDVKD. CDR3 in amino acids: CATSDLSLSDTQYF. The CDR3 nucleotides read TGTGCCACCAGTGATTTATCCCTGTCTGATACGCAGTATTTT.

In this sample, this clonotype turned up many times. The rearrangement uses TRBV12-3 or TRBV12-4 and TRBJ1-5; 10 nucleotides align to TRBD1. The V and J ends lost 5 bases and 16 bases, in that order; junction bases with no gene match: 11. The CDR3 has 13 residues. CDR3: CASSPYRDRGQHF. CDR3 in DNA: TGTGCCAGCAGTCCCTACCGGGACAGGGGACAACATTTT.

This clonotype was counted ten times or more. This sequence joins TRBV20-1 and TRBJ2-3; a weak D match, TRBD2 (7 bases). V lost 2 bases to trimming and J lost 1 base, with 22 bases between them. This CDR3 is built from 18 residues. Per the germline V gene, CDR1 is DFQATT and CDR2 is SNEGSKA (reference sequence). CDR3 nucleotides: TGCAGTGCTAGAAACCCCCAAGGGAGGGGGATCGGCACAGATACGCAGTATTTT. Translation gives CSARNPQGRGIGTDTQYF.

The chain combines TRBV24-1 with TRBJ2-5, with a possible D match to TRBD2 (7 bases). Trimming pared 4 bases from V and 5 bases from J, leaving 16 bases between. This CDR3 region has 15 residues. Germline lookup yields CDR1 KGHDR and CDR2 SFDVKD. Written as DNA, the CDR3 is TGTGCCACCAGTGAAGGGGGGGCAGGGCTGGAGACCCAGTACTTC. This sequence encodes CATSEGGAGLETQYF.

This clonotype was seen many times. The genes are TRBV3-1 and TRBJ2-4; the D is unclear. CDR1 is LGHDT, CDR2 YNNKEL, per germline (reference sequence). The CDR3 length is 12 residues. The V end lost 2 bases, the J end lost 15 bases, and 14 bases lay between the germline ends. The CDR3 DNA follows: TGTGCCAGCAGCCAATTTAAGGGCAGTCCGTACTTC. Translating gives CASSQFKGSPYF. Looking up the rest from reference TRBV3-1 and TRBJ2-4 gives the full variable domain: DTAVSQTPKYLVTQMGNDKSIKCEQNLGHDTMYWYKQDSKKFLKIMFSYNNKELIINETVPNRFSPKSPDKAHLNLHINSLELGDSAVYFCASSQFKGSPYFGAGTRLSVL.

The chain is built from TRBV3-1 and TRBJ2-7; 9 positions match TRBD1. This CDR3 has 15 residues. Germline assignment: CDR1 LGHDT and CDR2 YNNKEL (reference sequence). Losses at the gene ends were 1 base for V and 3 bases for J; bases not matched to a gene: 4. The CDR3 nucleotides are TGTGCCAGCAGCCAAGCCCCGGGACAGGGCTACGAGCAGTACTTC. Residues: CASSQAPGQGYEQYF.